This T cell receptor (beta chain) was identified during a study of cytomegalovirus exposure and HLA in healthy donors (dated by TCRdb to the late 2010s). For context, the study as a whole: A later analysis indicated that the roughly 120 validation repertoires were generated on the platform also employed for the 650 to 850 repertoires of the first cohort. Along with the roughly 710-subject first cohort, a separate validation cohort of more than 90 different subjects was used. To predict cytomegalovirus infection status, the study brought together high-throughput TCR immunosequencing, statistical association of individual TCRs with disease status, and machine learning. The study aimed to test whether cataloging public T cell receptors could reveal signatures of past pathogen exposure.

Study-wide conclusions, independent of this receptor: The study gave a list of about 160 TCR beta chains associated with cytomegalovirus. The authors suggested that the approach could potentially be generalized to other disease states and immunological phenotypes. In a later analysis, TCRs clustered in the first cohort were found to also tend to co-occur in the 100 to 150 validation repertoires, with 94% of cluster scores above 0. A few of the identified cytomegalovirus-associated TCR beta chains were confirmed in vitro to be specific for cytomegalovirus antigens. All 110 or so repertoires were used to score co-occurrence in the validation cohort in a later analysis, because that analysis had no HLA typing for the cohort. Most TCR sequences were seen in very few donors, while some public TCRs were found in many individuals. The classifier was reported to diagnose cytomegalovirus status with high specificity and sensitivity in both the original and validation cohorts.

The germline V gene encodes CDR1 SGHDT and CDR2 YYEEEE. Spanning cysteine to phenylalanine, the CDR3 consists of 16 amino acids. Only the CDR3 region is kept as DNA, spanning 48 bases read in frame from base 1. V trim: 0 bases; J trim: 7 bases; unmatched bases: 8. Library method: the immunoSEQ multiplex PCR assay. The published analysis was carried out like this. To diagnose cytomegalovirus status from the catalog of TCR beta chain sequences, a statistical classification framework was built. The table was pulled from immuneACCESS by TCRdb, which kept in-frame rearrangements only. Such tables lose some clones; where checked, under half of the loss comes from unresolved V genes, and the rest has no known cause. That table is the source of V, J and clone size, and D and trimming were worked out from the DNA. A total of fewer than 150,000 clones appear in this sample, about 84% of them only once. Around 5.1% of the sample belongs to the ten largest clones.

Donors formed part of the validation cohort, which comprised approximately 130 subjects and was distinct from the first cohort of 666 subjects. With respect to this clone: Its antigen target is currently unknown. Within one base of it there is no much larger clone, and no base qualities were kept.

This TCR derives from a young man in good health and CMV-seronegative. The chain employs TRBV5-6 and TRBJ2-1, and TRBD2 aligns with 9 junction nucleotides. Sequences were obtained from PBMCs. The CDR3 loop reads CASSLGLAGILNEQFF. The DNA sequence is as follows: TGTGCCAGCAGCTTGGGGCTAGCGGGAATTCTGAATGAGCAGTTCTTC.